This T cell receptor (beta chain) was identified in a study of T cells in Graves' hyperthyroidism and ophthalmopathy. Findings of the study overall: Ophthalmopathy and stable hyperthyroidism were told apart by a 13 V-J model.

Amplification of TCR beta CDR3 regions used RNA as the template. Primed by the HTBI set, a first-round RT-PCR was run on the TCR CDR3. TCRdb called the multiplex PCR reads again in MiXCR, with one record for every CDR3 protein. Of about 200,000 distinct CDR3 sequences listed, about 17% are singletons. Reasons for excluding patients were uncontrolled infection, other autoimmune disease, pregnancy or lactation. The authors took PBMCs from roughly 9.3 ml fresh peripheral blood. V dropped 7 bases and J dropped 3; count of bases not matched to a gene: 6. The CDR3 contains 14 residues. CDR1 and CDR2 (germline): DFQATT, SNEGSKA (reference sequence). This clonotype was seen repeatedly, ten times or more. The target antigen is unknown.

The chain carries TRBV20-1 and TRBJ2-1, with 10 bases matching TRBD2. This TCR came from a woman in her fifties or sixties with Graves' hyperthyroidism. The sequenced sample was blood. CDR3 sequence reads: CSVPGLAVYNEQFF. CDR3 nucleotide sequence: TGCAGTGTTCCTGGACTAGCGGTCTACAATGAGCAGTTCTTC.